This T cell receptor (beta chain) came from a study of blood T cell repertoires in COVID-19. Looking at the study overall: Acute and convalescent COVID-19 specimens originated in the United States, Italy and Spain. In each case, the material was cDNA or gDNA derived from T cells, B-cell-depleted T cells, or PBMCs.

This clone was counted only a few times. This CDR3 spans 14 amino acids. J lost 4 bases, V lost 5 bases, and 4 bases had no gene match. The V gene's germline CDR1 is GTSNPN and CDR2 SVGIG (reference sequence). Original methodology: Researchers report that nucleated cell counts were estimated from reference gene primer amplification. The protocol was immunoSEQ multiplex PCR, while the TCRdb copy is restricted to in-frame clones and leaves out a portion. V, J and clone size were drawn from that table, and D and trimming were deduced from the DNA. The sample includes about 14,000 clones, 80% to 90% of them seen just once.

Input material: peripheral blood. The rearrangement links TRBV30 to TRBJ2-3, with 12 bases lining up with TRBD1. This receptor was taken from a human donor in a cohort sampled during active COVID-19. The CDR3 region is CAWGTGGKSDTQYF. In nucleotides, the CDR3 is TGTGCCTGGGGGACAGGGGGCAAATCAGATACGCAGTATTTT. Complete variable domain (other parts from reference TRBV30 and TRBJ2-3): SQTIHQWPATLVQPVGSPLSLECTVEGTSNPNLYWYRQAAGRGLQLLFYSVGIGQISSEVPQNLSASRPQDRQFILSSKKLLLSDSGFYLCAWGTGGKSDTQYFGPGTRLTVL.